The source of this TCR beta chain is a study of blood T cell repertoires in COVID-19. In the study overall: Specimens from acute and convalescent COVID-19 originated in the United States, Italy and Spain. T cells, B-cell-depleted T cells, or PBMCs provided the cDNA or gDNA that served as material.

The V end was cut by 3 bases, the J end by 8 bases, with 19 bases between. This CDR3 has 16 amino acids. Germline V gene data show CDR1 as SEHNR and CDR2 as FQNEAQ (reference sequence). Methods used by the authors: By means of reference gene primer amplification, nucleated cell counts were estimated. Produced via immunoSEQ multiplex PCR; TCRdb's table is partial and in-frame only. Clonal size and the V and J genes are those of that table, whereas D and trimming came from the DNA. The table includes roughly 390,000 clones, roughly 85% detected once. The rearrangement uses TRBV7-9 and TRBJ1-4, with D uncertain. This TCR came from a woman aged 18-29 years with acute or convalescent COVID-19. The sample was peripheral blood. The DNA for the CDR3 is TGTGCCAGCAGCTTTCGTGGTACTCGAGAGGAGGAAAAACTGTTTTTT. Its protein is CASSFRGTREEEKLFF.